Following are 11 T cell receptor beta chains from one sample sequenced in a study of beta chain features in type 1 diabetes. Study-wide results and caveats: For Type 1 diabetes patients, all four CD4+ subsets carried TCRB CDR3s that were moderately but significantly shorter.

These TCRs' antigens remain unknown. Sequencing targeted expressed TCRB transcripts, as all isolated RNA had been reverse transcribed. Produced via immunoSEQ multiplex PCR; TCRdb's table is partial and in-frame only. This table has a few hundred thousand clones, 8.5% to 10% appearing once. Sequencing input: central memory CD4+ T cells from blood. The receptors shown here come from a man aged 25-45 years with type 1 diabetes.

This clone was counted between two and nine times. This chain connects TRBV5-1 to TRBJ1-5; D remains ambiguous. Germline lookup yields CDR1 SGHRS and CDR2 YFSETQ. Deletions cut 5 bases from V and 5 bases from J, with 11 bases between. This CDR3 region has 13 residues. DNA of the CDR3: TGCGCCAGCAGGGTCGGGAGCGATCAGCCCCAGCATTTT. This sequence encodes CASRVGSDQPQHF.

This chain connects TRBV2 to TRBJ1-2, with D tentatively TRBD1 (6 bases). With 4 bases removed from V and 7 bases from J, the gap between germline ends came to 13 bases. Germline V gene sequence: CDR1 SNHLY, CDR2 FYNNEI. This CDR3 region has 13 residues. CDR3 region: CASSGPSQGGYTF. CDR3 in DNA: TGTGCCAGCAGTGGACCGTCACAGGGTGGCTACACCTTC.

This clone was counted between two and nine times. The V call is TRBV5-1, the J call TRBJ2-2; D remains ambiguous. The V gene's germline CDR1 is SGHRS and CDR2 YFSETQ. V was trimmed by 4 bases and J by 3 bases, leaving 10 bases between them. The CDR3 extends over 14 amino acids. CDR3 sequence (DNA): TGCGCCAGCAGCGAATACCTTGACACCGGGGAGCTGTTTTTT. This codes for CASSEYLDTGELFF.

In DNA, the CDR3 is TGTGCCAGCAGCCCTACAGGGGATAGGCACAATGAGCAGTTCTTC. This gives the protein CASSPTGDRHNEQFF. The rearrangement joins TRBV7-3 to TRBJ2-1; 7 bases match TRBD1. V shed 5 bases and J 5 bases; nucleotides not matched to a gene: 9. Germline-derived CDR1 and CDR2 are SGHTA and FQGTGA. This CDR3 comprises 15 residues.

The V gene is TRBV5-6, the J gene TRBJ2-3, with TRBD2 matching 13 bases. V lost 4 bases and J lost 5; bases outside the gene matches: 7. The CDR3 loop spans 16 amino acids. Germline V lookup: CDR1 SGHDT, CDR2 YYEEEE. CDR3: CASSPRTSGRGDTQYF. In DNA, the CDR3 is TGTGCCAGCAGCCCGCGGACTAGCGGGAGAGGAGATACGCAGTATTTT.

Points on this clone: One end of the junction is discordant with germline, which a read error may explain. This chain joins TRBV2 and TRBJ1-1, with D uncertain. Looked up from germline, CDR1 is SNHLY and CDR2 is FYNNEI. The CDR3 has 13 amino acids. The CDR3 DNA is TGTGCCAGCAGTGAGGATGTAGCAGAGGTTCCTCTCTTT. Translating gives CASSEDVAEVPLF.

The rearrangement uses TRBV5-5 and TRBJ2-6; no clear D gene. Germline V gives CDR1 SGHKS, CDR2 YYEKEE (reference sequence). V lost 0 bases and J 0 bases, leaving 7 bases between the germline ends. The CDR3 loop spans 16 amino acids. The CDR3 here is CASSLDPVSGANVLTF. The CDR3 DNA is TGTGCCAGCAGCTTGGACCCAGTCTCTGGGGCCAACGTCCTGACTTTC.

V is TRBV7-2 and J is TRBJ1-1; D unclear. Germline CDR1 and CDR2: SGHTA and FQGNSA. The CDR3 sequence is 14 residues long. Trimming stripped 3 bases from V and 2 bases from J, with 10 bases between. The CDR3 sequence is CASSLFTVNTEAFF. Here the CDR3 DNA reads TGTGCCAGCAGCTTGTTTACAGTAAACACTGAAGCTTTCTTT.

The rearrangement links TRBV27 to TRBJ1-6; maybe TRBD1 (6 bases). Trimming took 5 bases from V and 8 from J, leaving 16 bases between them. CDR3 length: 15 residues. Looked up from germline, CDR1 is MNHEY and CDR2 is SMNVEV (reference sequence). The CDR3 sequence is CASSLDRPDYSPLHF. The CDR3 region has the DNA TGTGCCAGCAGTCTAGACAGGCCTGATTATTCACCCCTCCACTTT.

This clone was counted between two and nine times. The chain joins TRBV19 to TRBJ2-1; TRBD1 matches at 10 bases. The CDR3 contains 13 residues. V was pared by 8 bases and J by 2 bases, with 0 bases of the junction left unmatched. Germline-derived CDR1 and CDR2 are LNHDA and SQIVND (reference sequence). The CDR3 coding sequence is TGTGCCAGTGGACAGGGGGCCTACAATGAGCAGTTCTTC. Protein product: CASGQGAYNEQFF.

The chain couples TRBV5-6 to TRBJ2-3, with TRBD2 matching 9 bases. CDR1 SGHDT and CDR2 YYEEEE come from the germline V gene. The CDR3 spans 19 residues. The V gene end was trimmed by 1 base and the J gene end by 2 bases; junction bases not matched to a gene: 14. This chain's CDR3 is CASSLLLAGYASVTDTQYF. CDR3 DNA sequence: TGTGCCAGCAGCTTGTTACTAGCGGGCTACGCATCGGTCACAGATACGCAGTATTTT.